This T cell receptor (beta chain) comes out of a study of blood T cell repertoires in COVID-19. In the study overall: PBMCs, B-cell-depleted T cells, or T cells were the source of the cDNA or gDNA that made up the material.

In germline, CDR1 is DFQATT, CDR2 SNEGSKA (reference sequence). With 3 bases clipped from V and 7 bases from J, the junction kept 3 bases outside the gene matches. This CDR3 comprises 11 residues. Clones were read by immunoSEQ multiplex PCR, and TCRdb kept only the in-frame ones, dropping some. In the table there are 90,000 to 120,000 clones, more than 80% of which are singletons. In its sample, this clone is medium-sized (0.01 to 0.1%). The specimen was peripheral blood. The chain is built from TRBV20-1 and TRBJ2-7; TRBD2 matches 7 bases. The sequence came from a woman older than 75 with acute or convalescent COVID-19. This chain's CDR3 is CSASGGNEQYF. The CDR3 bases are TGCAGTGCTAGCGGGGGGAATGAGCAGTACTTC.